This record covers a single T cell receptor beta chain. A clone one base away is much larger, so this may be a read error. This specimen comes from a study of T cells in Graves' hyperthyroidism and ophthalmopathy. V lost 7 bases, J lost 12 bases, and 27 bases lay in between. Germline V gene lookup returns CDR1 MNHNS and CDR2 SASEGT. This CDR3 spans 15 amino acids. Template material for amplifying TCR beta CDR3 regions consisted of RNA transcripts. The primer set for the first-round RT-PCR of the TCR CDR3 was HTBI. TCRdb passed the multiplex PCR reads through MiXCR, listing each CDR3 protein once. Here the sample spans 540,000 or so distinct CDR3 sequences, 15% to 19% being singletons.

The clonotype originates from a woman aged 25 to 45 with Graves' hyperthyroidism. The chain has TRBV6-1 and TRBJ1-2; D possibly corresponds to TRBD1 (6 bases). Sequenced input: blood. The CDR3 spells CASKPGRGPPRSDTF. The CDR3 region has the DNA TGTGCCAGCAAACCGGGACGGGGGCCCCCCAGAAGCGACACCTTC.